The 18 T cell receptor beta chains listed next were all sequenced from one sample in a study of T cell changes during pregnancy in multiple sclerosis. Assay used: immunoSEQ multiplex PCR; TCRdb lists only in-frame clones, some missing. The sample carries about 52,000 clones, 92% recorded once. The sequencing here drew on CD4+ T cells from peripheral blood mononuclear cells, taken in the third trimester of pregnancy. These receptors were obtained from a female donor with multiple sclerosis, enrolled in a pregnancy study.

The genes are TRBV30 and TRBJ2-2; a weak D match, TRBD2 (5 bases). This CDR3 comprises 15 residues. Germline CDR1 is GTSNPN and CDR2 is SVGIG (reference sequence). V lost 3 bases to trimming and J lost 3 bases, with 14 bases between them. This CDR3 is CAWSEGLLYTGELFF. CDR3 nucleotide sequence: TGTGCCTGGAGCGAGGGATTACTTTACACCGGGGAGCTGTTTTTT. The full variable domain, with the rest looked up from reference TRBV30 and TRBJ2-2, is SQTIHQWPATLVQPVGSPLSLECTVEGTSNPNLYWYRQAAGRGLQLLFYSVGIGQISSEVPQNLSASRPQDRQFILSSKKLLLSDSGFYLCAWSEGLLYTGELFFGEGSRLTVL.

The genes are TRBV7-3 and TRBJ2-1; 11 nucleotides align to TRBD2. With V trimmed by 2 bases and J by 0 bases, 9 bases remained unmatched. This CDR3 is 19 amino acids long. Germline loops: CDR1 SGHTA, CDR2 FQGTGA. The CDR3 reads CASSLGASGGPRSYNEQFF. The DNA for the CDR3 is TGTGCCAGCAGCTTAGGGGCTAGCGGGGGGCCGCGCTCCTACAATGAGCAGTTCTTC.

The J gene is TRBJ2-1, the V gene TRBV27, with TRBD2 matching over 7 bases. Germline CDR1 MNHEY, CDR2 SMNVEV (reference sequence). This CDR3 region has 15 residues. V was pared by 7 bases and J by 2 bases, with 8 bases of the junction left unmatched. CDR3 DNA sequence: TGTGCCAGCACAGTGGCCGGGGGGACCTACAATGAGCAGTTCTTC. Translation: CASTVAGGTYNEQFF.

The rearrangement links TRBV6-1 to TRBJ2-3; no firm D call. The CDR3 runs to 14 residues. Germline CDR1 MNHNS, CDR2 SASEGT. Trimming took 8 bases from V and 1 from J, leaving 13 bases between them. CDR3 coding DNA: TGTGCCAGCCTACTCGGGTACCGCACAGATACGCAGTATTTT. It encodes CASLLGYRTDTQYF.

This rearrangement joins TRBV27 to TRBJ1-2; maybe TRBD1 (5 bases). Germline values: CDR1 MNHEY, CDR2 SMNVEV (reference sequence). V lost 5 bases, J lost 8 bases, and 18 bases lay in between. CDR3 size: 14 residues. In DNA, the CDR3 is TGTGCCAGCAGTCCAGCAAGTAGGGGTAGGGGCTACACCTTC. It encodes CASSPASRGRGYTF.

The CDR3 reads CASSQDLGRGISNYGYTF. In nucleotides, the CDR3 is TGCGCCAGCAGCCAAGATTTAGGACGGGGAATTTCGAACTATGGCTACACCTTC. The chain uses TRBV4-3 and TRBJ1-2; D remains unclear. Per the germline V gene, CDR1 is LGHNA and CDR2 is YSLEER. Trimming shortened V by 0 bases and J by 2 bases, and 19 bases separated the two germline ends. The CDR3 contains 18 residues.

This chain links TRBV7-2 with TRBJ1-5; D not resolved. Per germline, CDR1 SGHTA and CDR2 FQGNSA. There are 15 residues in the CDR3. Between the trimmed V and J ends, which lost 3 bases and 7 bases, there was a span of 16 bases. The CDR3 region has the DNA TGTGCCAGCAGCTTCGGATCAGACGCGGGGCAGCCCCAGCATTTT. It encodes CASSFGSDAGQPQHF. The variable domain in full, completed from reference TRBV7-2 and TRBJ1-5, reads GAGVSQSPSNKVTEKGKDVELRCDPISGHTALYWYRQSLGQGLEFLIYFQGNSAPDKSGLPSDRFSAERTGGSVSTLTIQRTQQEDSAVYLCASSFGSDAGQPQHFGDGTRLSIL.

This chain links TRBV6-4 with TRBJ1-1; a weak D match, TRBD1 (5 bases). CDR3 size: 13 residues. Trimming removed 4 bases at V and 6 bases at J, with 12 bases between. CDR1 and CDR2 from the germline V gene are MRHNA and SNTAGT. CDR3 nucleotides: TGTGCCAGCAGTGGGGGCGCTTCATCTGAAGCTTTCTTT. Its translation is CASSGGASSEAFF.

The chain combines TRBV11-2 with TRBJ2-3, with no clear D. The CDR3 covers 12 residues. Between the trimmed V and J ends, which lost 0 bases and 5 bases, there was a span of 3 bases. In germline, CDR1 is SGHAT, CDR2 FQNNGV. CDR3 nucleotide sequence: TGTGCCAGCAGCTTAGAGAGAGATACGCAGTATTTT. Amino acids: CASSLERDTQYF.

The chain uses TRBV11-3 and TRBJ2-3; 11 nucleotides agree with TRBD2. The length of the CDR3 is 17 residues. J gave up 3 bases and V 1 base, and 6 bases lay outside the gene matches. Germline-derived CDR1 and CDR2 are SGHNT and YENEEA. CDR3 DNA sequence: TGTGCCAGCAGCTTAGGGTTGACTAGCGGGGCGACAGATACGCAGTATTTT. Protein: CASSLGLTSGATDTQYF.

The chain links TRBV7-6 to TRBJ1-1; 12 bases align to TRBD1. The V and J ends lost 4 bases and 1 base, in that order; junction bases with no gene match: 16. CDR1 is SGHVS and CDR2 is FNYEAQ in the germline V gene. The CDR3 has 20 amino acids. DNA of the CDR3: TGTGCCAGCAGCTCCCAGAGAGGGTTGGGACAGGGGGCCCCGAACACTGAAGCTTTCTTT. This codes for CASSSQRGLGQGAPNTEAFF.

The gene calls are TRBV6-5 and TRBJ1-1; D not certain. Trimming took 6 bases from V and 10 from J, leaving 15 bases between them. The germline CDR1 and CDR2 sequences are MNHEY and SVGAGI. This CDR3 comprises 12 residues. For the CDR3, the DNA is TGTGCCAGCAGACCGCAGACGGGTGGAGCTTTCTTT. This sequence encodes CASRPQTGGAFF.

J is TRBJ1-2 and V is TRBV18; no firm D call. CDR3 length: 13 amino acids. Germline V CDR1 and CDR2: KGHSH, LQKENI. Between the trimmed V and J ends, which lost 0 bases and 6 bases, there was a span of 8 bases. In DNA form, the CDR3 reads TGTGCCAGCTCACCACCGAGCGGGAATGGCTACACCTTC. It specifies CASSPPSGNGYTF.

The chain joins TRBV5-4 to TRBJ1-1, with a weak D call TRBD1 (6 bases). In germline, CDR1 is SGHNT, CDR2 YYREEE (reference sequence). The CDR3 covers 14 residues. V lost 4 bases, J lost 0 bases, and 10 bases lay in between. The CDR3 coding sequence is TGTGCCAGCAGCCGAGGGACACTGAACACTGAAGCTTTCTTT. Amino acid sequence: CASSRGTLNTEAFF.

The chain joins TRBV6-1 to TRBJ1-2; D is perhaps TRBD1 (6 bases). Germline V lookup: CDR1 MNHNS, CDR2 SASEGT. The CDR3 has 14 amino acids. V was trimmed by 1 base and J by 4 bases, leaving 10 bases between them. The CDR3 DNA follows: TGTGCCAGCAGTGAAGTGGGACAAGTCTATGGCTACACCTTC. Translated: CASSEVGQVYGYTF.

V gene TRBV7-2 combines with J gene TRBJ2-5; 9 bases fit TRBD2. The V and J ends lost 7 bases and 3 bases, in that order; junction bases with no gene match: 3. CDR1 and CDR2 from the germline V gene are SGHTA and FQGNSA. CDR3 length equals 13 residues. CDR3 DNA sequence: TGTGCCAGCATCGGGACTAGCAAAGAGACCCAGTACTTC. Encoded protein: CASIGTSKETQYF.

This chain joins TRBV5-1 and TRBJ2-6, with D possibly TRBD2 on 6 matching bases. The CDR3 is made up of 14 amino acids. The V and J ends lost 6 bases and 2 bases respectively, with 9 bases between them. The V gene's germline CDR1 is SGHRS and CDR2 YFSETQ. In DNA form, the CDR3 reads TGCGCCAGCAACCGGGGGACTGGGGCCAACGTCCTGACTTTC. Its translation is CASNRGTGANVLTF.

The chain employs TRBV2 and TRBJ1-2, with 9 bases aligning to TRBD1. Germline V gene sequence: CDR1 SNHLY, CDR2 FYNNEI. The CDR3 totals 15 residues. The trim removed 8 bases at V and 8 bases at J, leaving 15 bases unmatched. CDR3 in amino acids: CASWWGTGRSGGYTF. The CDR3 DNA is TGTGCCAGCTGGTGGGGGACAGGGCGCTCCGGGGGCTACACCTTC.